Listed here are 21 T cell receptor beta chains from one sample, sequenced in a study of early T cells in non-severe SARS-CoV-2 infection. Each CDR3 protein gets one entry after TCRdb re-called the 5' RACE reads with MiXCR. The sample consists of under 85,000 distinct CDR3 sequences, approximately 10% of them appearing once. The sample in question was whole blood, obtained at baseline. The receptors originated from an adult who was a healthcare worker with PCR-confirmed SARS-CoV-2 infection or an uninfected control (not recorded which).

In its sample, this clonotype was seen many times. V is TRBV20-1 and J is TRBJ2-3; TRBD2 aligns across 7 bases. The germline gives CDR1 DFQATT, CDR2 SNEGSKA (reference sequence). J was trimmed by 5 bases and V by 0 bases; bases with no gene match: 8. The CDR3 runs to 15 residues. The CDR3 region is CSARDLAGDLDTQYF. The CDR3 bases are TGCAGTGCTAGAGATTTAGCGGGTGATTTAGATACGCAGTATTTT.

V usage is TRBV5-1 and J usage is TRBJ2-7, with 7 bases identical to TRBD1. Trimming at V came to 4 bases and at J to 1 base, leaving 5 bases not matched to a gene. Germline CDR1 and CDR2: SGHRS and YFSETQ. The CDR3 covers 14 residues. Here the CDR3 reads CASSQDRVSYEQYF. The CDR3 DNA sequence: TGCGCCAGCAGCCAAGACAGGGTATCCTACGAGCAGTACTTC.

This clonotype was detected a few times. The chain combines TRBV25-1 with TRBJ2-7; 8 nucleotides align to TRBD2. Germline CDR1 is MGHDK and CDR2 is SYGVNS. The CDR3 is made up of 15 amino acids. Trimming took 6 bases from V and 0 from J; bases not matched to a gene: 7. CDR3 in amino acids: CASRPSGSSSYEQYF. In nucleotides, the CDR3 is TGTGCCAGCAGGCCTAGCGGGTCGAGCTCCTACGAGCAGTACTTC.

This chain links TRBV24-1 with TRBJ1-3, with 8 bases lining up with TRBD1. The CDR3 is 14 amino acids. The J segment lost 6 bases and the V segment lost 4 bases, leaving 4 bases of the junction unmatched. CDR1 KGHDR and CDR2 SFDVKD come from the germline V gene. Here the CDR3 reads CATSDGTGENTIYF. For the CDR3, the DNA is TGTGCCACCAGTGACGGGACAGGAGAAAACACCATATATTTT.

This clonotype was seen a few times. The chain recombines TRBV18 with TRBJ2-7; 7 positions agree with TRBD2. The germline CDR1 and CDR2 sequences are KGHSH and LQKENI. This CDR3 region has 19 residues. Losses at the gene ends were 4 bases for V and 6 bases for J; bases not matched to a gene: 24. As DNA, the CDR3 is TGTGCCAGCTCACATGAGACAACCAACCTAACTAGCGCAGGGTGCGAGCAGTACTTC. It translates to CASSHETTNLTSAGCEQYF.

This clonotype was recorded many times. This rearrangement joins TRBV18 to TRBJ1-1, with D unclear. The CDR3 length is 13 residues. The ends were cut back, 6 bases at V and 2 bases at J, with 10 bases in the middle. Germline CDR1 reads KGHSH; CDR2 reads LQKENI. CDR3 in DNA: TGTGCCAGCTCGCCTAGTCTAAACACTGAAGCTTTCTTT. It codes for CASSPSLNTEAFF.

This clonotype appeared a few times. This rearrangement joins TRBV7-2 to TRBJ1-2; the D is unclear. V was pared by 1 base and J by 6 bases, with 6 bases between. Germline CDR1 SGHTA, CDR2 FQGNSA. This CDR3 comprises 12 residues. Here the CDR3 DNA reads TGTGCCAGCAGCTTAGTAGCAAATGGCTACACCTTC. Protein product: CASSLVANGYTF.

The rearrangement joins TRBV5-5 to TRBJ2-5; D is perhaps TRBD1 (6 bases). Germline V gene lookup returns CDR1 SGHKS and CDR2 YYEKEE (reference sequence). CDR3 length: 14 residues. Trimming removed 3 bases from V and 4 bases from J, with 13 bases in between. Here the CDR3 DNA reads TGTGCCAGCAGCTCCCCCAGGGGCGCAGAGACCCAGTACTTC. Protein product: CASSSPRGAETQYF.

This clonotype was found a few times. The CDR3 here is CASSLSARETQYF. Written as DNA, the CDR3 is TGTGCCAGCAGCTTATCGGCACGAGAGACCCAGTACTTC. The chain combines TRBV7-6 with TRBJ2-5; no clear D gene. The CDR3 consists of 13 residues. CDR1 and CDR2 (germline): SGHVS, FNYEAQ. V was clipped by 2 bases and J by 4 bases, with 8 bases between them.

The chain carries TRBV3-1 and TRBJ2-2; 9 bases are a match to TRBD2. With V trimmed by 5 bases and J by 7 bases, 8 bases remained unmatched. CDR1 and CDR2 from the germline V gene are LGHDT and YNNKEL (reference sequence). The CDR3 totals 15 residues. The CDR3 nucleotides read TGTGCCAGCAGCGAGAGGACTAGCGTGTTCGGGGAGCTGTTTTTT. This encodes CASSERTSVFGELFF.

This clonotype occurred a few times. V usage is TRBV7-2 and J usage is TRBJ2-1, with D hard to call. Trimming left V 2 bases short and J 9 bases short, with 14 bases between. The germline V gene has CDR1 SGHTA and CDR2 FQGNSA. The CDR3 is made up of 14 amino acids. The CDR3, as DNA: TGTGCCAGCAGCTTACCCGTACGGACGGTTGAGCAGTTCTTC. Amino acid sequence: CASSLPVRTVEQFF.

V gene TRBV12-3 or TRBV12-4 combines with J gene TRBJ2-7, with 9 bases identical to TRBD2. The CDR3 extends over 13 amino acids. V lost 7 bases and J lost 4; bases outside the gene matches: 5. The CDR3 DNA is TGTGCCAGCAAATTAGCGGGAGTATACGAGCAGTACTTC. Translating it yields CASKLAGVYEQYF.

The chain employs TRBV5-1 and TRBJ2-1; 7 bases are a match to TRBD2. The junction had 10 bases not matched to a gene; V was cut back by 4 bases and J by 3 bases. Germline V gene sequence: CDR1 SGHRS, CDR2 YFSETQ. This CDR3 is 16 amino acids long. The CDR3 loop is CASSPAGLAVYNEQFF. DNA of the CDR3: TGCGCCAGCAGCCCCGCTGGTCTAGCGGTCTACAATGAGCAGTTCTTC.

This clonotype has ten or more counts. This chain links TRBV5-1 with TRBJ1-2; D may be TRBD1 (5 bases). V lost 6 bases, J lost 1 base, and 13 bases lay in between. This CDR3 region has 14 residues. Germline V gene lookup returns CDR1 SGHRS and CDR2 YFSETQ. CDR3 sequence: CASNIGDGNYGYTF. CDR3 bases: TGCGCCAGCAACATCGGGGACGGTAACTATGGCTACACCTTC.

This clonotype was detected only a few times. The gene calls are TRBV19 and TRBJ2-1, with 8 bases aligning to TRBD1. Germline loops: CDR1 LNHDA, CDR2 SQIVND (reference sequence). The CDR3 is 14 amino acids. The V and J ends lost 3 bases and 9 bases, in that order; junction bases with no gene match: 7. CDR3 amino acids: CASSIGTGLGEQFF. The CDR3 region has the DNA TGTGCCAGTAGTATCGGGACAGGCTTGGGTGAGCAGTTCTTC.

V usage is TRBV9 and J usage is TRBJ2-1; TRBD1 aligns across 7 bases. J was trimmed by 6 bases and V by 3 bases; bases with no gene match: 12. The CDR3 consists of 16 residues. Looked up from germline, CDR1 is SGDLS and CDR2 is YYNGEE. The CDR3 nucleotides read TGTGCCAGCAGCGCCGATCCGGGACAGAAACTCAATGAGCAGTTCTTC. Amino acid sequence: CASSADPGQKLNEQFF. Variable domain in full (rest from reference TRBV9 and TRBJ2-1): DSGVTQTPKHLITATGQRVTLRCSPRSGDLSVYWYQQSLDQGLQFLIQYYNGEERAKGNILERFSAQQFPDLHSELNLSSLELGDSALYFCASSADPGQKLNEQFFGPGTRLTVL.

CDR3 sequence: CASSPSRVQETQYF. The CDR3 bases are TGTGCCAGCAGCCCTAGCAGGGTCCAAGAGACCCAGTACTTC. V usage is TRBV11-2 and J usage is TRBJ2-5, with D tentatively TRBD1 or TRBD2 (5 bases each). This CDR3 has 14 residues. Trimming cost V 5 bases and J 1 base, with 11 bases left between them. CDR1 and CDR2 (germline): SGHAT, FQNNGV. Full variable domain (outside the CDR3, taken from reference TRBV11-2 and TRBJ2-5): EAGVAQSPRYKIIEKRQSVAFWCNPISGHATLYWYQQILGQGPKLLIQFQNNGVVDDSQLPKDRFSAERLKGVDSTLKIQPAKLEDSAVYLCASSPSRVQETQYFGPGTRLLVL.

This clonotype was counted at least ten times. The chain combines TRBV29-1 with TRBJ2-1, with a possible D match to TRBD2 (6 bases). V was clipped by 1 base and J by 0 bases, with 10 bases between them. The CDR3 is 15 residues long. CDR1 is SQVTM, CDR2 ANQGSEA, per germline. The CDR3 reads CSVEGGATSYNEQFF. CDR3 bases: TGCAGCGTTGAAGGCGGGGCAACCTCCTACAATGAGCAGTTCTTC.

The J gene is TRBJ2-3, the V gene TRBV9; D unclear. This CDR3 region has 15 residues. Germline assignment: CDR1 SGDLS and CDR2 YYNGEE. V lost 4 bases, J lost 2 bases, and 14 bases lay in between. CDR3 nucleotide sequence: TGTGCCAGCAGCCCAGACCCCACTTACACAGATACGCAGTATTTT. Encoded protein: CASSPDPTYTDTQYF.

The rearrangement links TRBV30 to TRBJ2-5; 12 nucleotides agree with TRBD2. The CDR3 totals 16 residues. The V gene end was trimmed by 1 base and the J gene end by 2 bases; junction bases not matched to a gene: 5. Per the germline V gene, CDR1 is GTSNPN and CDR2 is SVGIG (reference sequence). CDR3 sequence: CAWSGTSGDLQETQYF. In nucleotides, the CDR3 is TGTGCCTGGAGTGGGACTAGCGGGGACTTACAAGAGACCCAGTACTTC.

CDR3 sequence: CATSDSDRGETQYF. CDR3 DNA sequence: TGTGCCACCAGTGACTCGGACAGGGGAGAGACCCAGTACTTC. This sequence joins TRBV24-1 and TRBJ2-5, with TRBD1 matching over 9 bases. V lost 4 bases to trimming and J lost 4 bases; unmatched junction nucleotides: 3. This CDR3 contains 14 residues. From germline, CDR1 is KGHDR and CDR2 SFDVKD.